The sequence of this TCR beta chain was determined in a study of ipilimumab plus nivolumab after autologous stem cell transplantation. Study as a whole: The DLBCL cohort had primary refractory and relapsed disease, with 18-month progression-free survival of approximately 87% and 28%. General study points: The authors say TCR, Treg and microbiome findings warrant further study.

A word on this clone: Its antigen is unidentified.

The method was immunoSEQ multiplex PCR; TCRdb's version includes in-frame clones alone and lacks a portion of them. The sample holds around 12,000 clones, roughly 73% seen once. The CDR3 has 12 amino acids. The germline V and J ends were trimmed by 4 bases and 6 bases, with 6 bases remaining between them. The germline CDR1 and CDR2 sequences are MNHEY and SVGAGI. Ipilimumab, 1 mg/kg, started 14 to 28 days after autologous transplant. Patients received nivolumab 3 mg/kg at weeks 1, 4, 7, 10, then fortnightly to week 26. The chain uses TRBV6-5 and TRBJ2-2, with D perhaps matching TRBD1 (5 bases). The clonotype comes from a male donor with diffuse large B-cell lymphoma. The sample was PBMCs, taken in a trial of ipilimumab plus nivolumab as post-transplant consolidation. This CDR3 reads CASSLGAGELFF. The CDR3 nucleotides read TGTGCCAGCAGTTTAGGGGCCGGGGAGCTGTTTTTT.